These 9 T cell receptor beta chains were sequenced from one sample in a study of response to subunit inactivated influenza vaccine. Each CDR3 protein gets one entry after TCRdb re-called the RT-PCR reads with MiXCR. Among around 200,000 distinct CDR3 sequences, 9.2% were seen once, and the ten largest hold roughly a tenth. The specimen comprised non-naive T cells sorted from PBMCs, sampled on the day of vaccination. The receptors were gathered from a man in his fifties or sixties who received an inactivated influenza vaccine.

V gene TRBV7-9 combines with J gene TRBJ1-1; 8 bases are shared with TRBD1. Germline V gene lookup returns CDR1 SEHNR and CDR2 FQNEAQ (reference sequence). Losses at the gene ends were 8 bases for V and 1 base for J; bases not matched to a gene: 6. The CDR3 has 14 amino acids. CDR3 sequence: CASRTTGENTEAFF. The DNA of the CDR3 is TGTGCCAGCCGCACGACAGGGGAGAACACTGAAGCTTTCTTT.

This clonotype was counted only a few times. The chain joins TRBV6-5 to TRBJ2-3; a possible D gene is TRBD1 (6 bases). This CDR3 is built from 16 residues. The V gene's germline CDR1 is MNHEY and CDR2 SVGAGI. Trimming took off 3 bases at V and 6 bases at J, with 19 bases between the two ends. The CDR3 region has the DNA TGTGCCAGCAGTTATGGGACAACCACTGGAGAGGATACGCAGTATTTT. It specifies CASSYGTTTGEDTQYF.

This clonotype was found many times. The chain recombines TRBV19 with TRBJ1-5, with D tentatively TRBD1 (5 bases). Germline assignment: CDR1 LNHDA and CDR2 SQIVND (reference sequence). The CDR3 spans 13 residues. The V and J ends lost 6 bases and 6 bases respectively, with 12 bases between them. Here the CDR3 reads CASSGSRGQPQHF. The DNA of the CDR3 is TGTGCCAGTAGCGGCTCTAGGGGTCAGCCCCAGCATTTT.

This clonotype was seen only once. This could be a read error, since a much larger clone is one nucleotide away. The chain recombines TRBV5-1 with TRBJ2-5; TRBD2 matches 8 bases. Germline CDR1 is SGHRS and CDR2 is YFSETQ. The trim removed 6 bases at V and 7 bases at J, leaving 17 bases unmatched. The CDR3 is 16 residues long. CDR3 sequence reads: CASTFCPGGNPTTQYF. The CDR3 coding sequence is TGCGCCAGCACCTTCTGTCCGGGGGGGAACCCAACGACCCAGTACTTC. The variable domain in full, with the rest retrieved from reference TRBV5-1 and TRBJ2-5, is KAGVTQTPRYLIKTRGQQVTLSCSPISGHRSVSWYQQTPGQGLQFLFEYFSETQRNKGNFPGRFSGRQFSNSRSEMNVSTLELGDSALYLCASTFCPGGNPTTQYFGPGTRLLVL.

This clonotype was recorded at least ten times. The chain has TRBV7-8 and TRBJ1-2; TRBD1 matches 9 bases. Germline CDR1 and CDR2: SGHVS and FQNEAQ. The V and J ends lost 0 bases and 3 bases, in that order; junction bases with no gene match: 2. This CDR3 spans 15 amino acids. The CDR3 DNA sequence: TGTGCCAGCAGCTTAGCGGGACAGGGTTACTATGGCTACACCTTC. Its protein product is CASSLAGQGYYGYTF.

The V call is TRBV7-6, the J call TRBJ1-6; 11 bases match TRBD1. CDR3 length: 15 residues. V lost 4 bases, J lost 6 bases, and 2 bases stayed unmatched. CDR1 is SGHVS and CDR2 is FNYEAQ in the germline V gene. As DNA, the CDR3 is TGTGCCAGCAGCTCAGGACAGGGGGCTAATTCACCCCTCCACTTT. Translated: CASSSGQGANSPLHF. Full variable domain (outside the CDR3, taken from reference TRBV7-6 and TRBJ1-6): GAGVSQSPRYKVTKRGQDVALRCDPISGHVSLYWYRQALGQGPEFLTYFNYEAQQDKSGLPNDRFSAERPEGSISTLTIQRTEQRDSAMYRCASSSGQGANSPLHFGNGTRLTVT.

This clonotype was counted a few times. V gene TRBV10-3 combines with J gene TRBJ1-1; D gene ambiguous. The V gene's germline CDR1 is ENHRY and CDR2 SYGVKD. Trimming removed 5 bases from V and 5 bases from J, with 18 bases in between. The CDR3 has 15 residues. CDR3 coding DNA: TGTGCCATCAGTCCACCCGGTGGGGTGAGGACTGAAGCTTTCTTT. The encoded protein is CAISPPGGVRTEAFF.

The chain couples TRBV7-9 to TRBJ2-7; 8 bases map to TRBD1. The CDR3 runs to 14 residues. Germline CDR1 reads SEHNR; CDR2 reads FQNEAQ (reference sequence). V gave up 5 bases and J gave up 4 bases; unmatched junction bases: 7. This CDR3 is CASSPWGQDYEQYF. In DNA form, the CDR3 reads TGTGCCAGCAGCCCCTGGGGACAGGATTACGAGCAGTACTTC.

The V gene is TRBV2, the J gene TRBJ1-6, with D possibly matching TRBD1 (5 bases). CDR3 length: 14 residues. Trimming left V 7 bases short and J 7 bases short, with 14 bases between. Per germline, CDR1 SNHLY and CDR2 FYNNEI. The CDR3 DNA sequence: TGTGCCAGCAACGTCGGGGGTATCAATTCACCCCTCCACTTT. This codes for CASNVGGINSPLHF.